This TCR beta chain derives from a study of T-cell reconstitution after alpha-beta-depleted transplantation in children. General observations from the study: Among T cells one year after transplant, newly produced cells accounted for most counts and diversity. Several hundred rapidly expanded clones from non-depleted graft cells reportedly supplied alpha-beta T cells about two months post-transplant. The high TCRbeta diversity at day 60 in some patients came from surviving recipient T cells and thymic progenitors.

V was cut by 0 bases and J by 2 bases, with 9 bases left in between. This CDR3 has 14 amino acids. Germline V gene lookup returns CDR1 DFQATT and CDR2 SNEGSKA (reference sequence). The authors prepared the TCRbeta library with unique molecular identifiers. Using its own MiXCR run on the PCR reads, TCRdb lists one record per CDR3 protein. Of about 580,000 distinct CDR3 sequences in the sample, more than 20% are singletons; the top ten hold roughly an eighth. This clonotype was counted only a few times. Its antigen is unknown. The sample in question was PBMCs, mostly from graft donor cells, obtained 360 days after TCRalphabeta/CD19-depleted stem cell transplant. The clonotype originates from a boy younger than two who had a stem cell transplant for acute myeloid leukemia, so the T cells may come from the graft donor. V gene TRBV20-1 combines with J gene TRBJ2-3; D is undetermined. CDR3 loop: CSARDYDNTDTQYF. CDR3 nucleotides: TGCAGTGCTAGAGATTACGATAACACAGATACGCAGTATTTT.